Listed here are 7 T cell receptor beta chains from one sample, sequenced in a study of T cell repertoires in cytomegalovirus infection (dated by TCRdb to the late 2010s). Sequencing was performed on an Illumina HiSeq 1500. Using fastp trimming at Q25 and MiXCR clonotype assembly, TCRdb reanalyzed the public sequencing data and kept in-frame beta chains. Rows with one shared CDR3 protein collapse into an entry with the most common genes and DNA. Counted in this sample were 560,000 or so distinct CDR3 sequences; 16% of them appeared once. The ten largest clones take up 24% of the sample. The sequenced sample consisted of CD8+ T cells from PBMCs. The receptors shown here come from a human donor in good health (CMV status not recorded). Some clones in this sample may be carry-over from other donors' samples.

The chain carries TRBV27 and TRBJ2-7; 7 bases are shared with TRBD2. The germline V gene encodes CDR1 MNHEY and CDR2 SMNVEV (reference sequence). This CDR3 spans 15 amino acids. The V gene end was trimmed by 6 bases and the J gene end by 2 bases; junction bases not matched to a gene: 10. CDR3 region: CASRGGLSETYEQYF. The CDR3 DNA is TGTGCCAGCAGGGGGGGGTTGTCGGAGACCTACGAGCAGTACTTC.

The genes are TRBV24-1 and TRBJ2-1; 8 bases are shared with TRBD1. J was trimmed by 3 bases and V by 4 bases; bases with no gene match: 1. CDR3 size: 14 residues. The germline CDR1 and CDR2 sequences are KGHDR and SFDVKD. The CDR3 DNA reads TGTGCCACCAGTGAGGGGACAGGCTACAATGAGCAGTTCTTC. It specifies CATSEGTGYNEQFF.

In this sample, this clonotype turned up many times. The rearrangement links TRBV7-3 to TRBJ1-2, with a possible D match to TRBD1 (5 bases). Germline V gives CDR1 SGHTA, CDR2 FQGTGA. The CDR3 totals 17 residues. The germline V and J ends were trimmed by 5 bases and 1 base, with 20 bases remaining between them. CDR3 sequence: CASSQFKPDILNYGYTF. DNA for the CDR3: TGTGCCAGCAGCCAATTCAAGCCGGACATTCTTAACTATGGCTACACCTTC.

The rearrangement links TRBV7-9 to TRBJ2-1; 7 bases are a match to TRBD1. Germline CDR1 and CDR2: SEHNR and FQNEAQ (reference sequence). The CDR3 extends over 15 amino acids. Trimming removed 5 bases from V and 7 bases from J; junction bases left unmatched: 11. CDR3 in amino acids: CASSPRTGPQNEQFF. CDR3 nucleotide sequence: TGTGCCAGCAGCCCCAGGACAGGTCCCCAAAATGAGCAGTTCTTC.

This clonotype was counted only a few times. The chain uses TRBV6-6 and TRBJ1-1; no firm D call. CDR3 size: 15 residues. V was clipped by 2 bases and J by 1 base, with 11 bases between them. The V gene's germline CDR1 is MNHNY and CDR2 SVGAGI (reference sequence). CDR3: CASSYVREGNTEAFF. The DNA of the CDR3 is TGTGCCAGCAGTTACGTGAGGGAGGGGAACACTGAAGCTTTCTTT.

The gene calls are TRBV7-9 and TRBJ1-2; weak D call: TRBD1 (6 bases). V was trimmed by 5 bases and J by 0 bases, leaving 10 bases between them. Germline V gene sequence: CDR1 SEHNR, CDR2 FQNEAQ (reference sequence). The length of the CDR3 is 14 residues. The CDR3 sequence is CASSGTKANYGYTF. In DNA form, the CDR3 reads TGTGCCAGCAGCGGGACAAAAGCTAACTATGGCTACACCTTC.

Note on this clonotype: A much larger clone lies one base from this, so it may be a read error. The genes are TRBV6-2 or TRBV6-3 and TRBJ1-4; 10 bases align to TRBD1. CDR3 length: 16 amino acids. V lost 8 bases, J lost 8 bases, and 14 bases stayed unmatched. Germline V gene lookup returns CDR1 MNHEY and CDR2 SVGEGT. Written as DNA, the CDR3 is TGTGCCAGCGGCCCCGGGTGGGGACAGGGGATCGAAAAACTGTTTTTT. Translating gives CASGPGWGQGIEKLFF.